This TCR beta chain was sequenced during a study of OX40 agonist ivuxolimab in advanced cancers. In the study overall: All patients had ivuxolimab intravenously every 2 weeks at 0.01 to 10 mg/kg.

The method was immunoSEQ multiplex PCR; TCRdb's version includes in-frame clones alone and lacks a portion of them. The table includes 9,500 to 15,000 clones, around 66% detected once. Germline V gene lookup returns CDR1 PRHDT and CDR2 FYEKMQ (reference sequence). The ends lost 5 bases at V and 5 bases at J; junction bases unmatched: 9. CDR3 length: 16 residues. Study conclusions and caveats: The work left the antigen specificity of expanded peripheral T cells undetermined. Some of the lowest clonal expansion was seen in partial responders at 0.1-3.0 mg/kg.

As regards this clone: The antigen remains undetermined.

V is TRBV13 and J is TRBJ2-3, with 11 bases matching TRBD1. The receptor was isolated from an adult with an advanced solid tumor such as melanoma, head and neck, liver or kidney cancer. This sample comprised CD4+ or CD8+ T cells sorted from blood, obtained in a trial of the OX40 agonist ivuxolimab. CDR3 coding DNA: TGTGCCAGCAGCCCCACGGGGACAGGGGGTGTAGATACGCAGTATTTT. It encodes CASSPTGTGGVDTQYF.